This is a list of T cell receptor beta chains from one sample in a study of shared clonotypes between healthy human individuals. The table came from immunoSEQ multiplex PCR; TCRdb's copy has only in-frame clones and leaves some out. The table has millions of clones, just over 90% seen once. Specimen: naive CD4+ T cells sorted from blood. The receptors were sampled from a man between 18 and 29 years old in good health. CDR3s include the opening cysteine and the closing phenylalanine or tryptophan. The D gene is left open where the match is weak. Clone size is shown for a subset of rows, as once, few, many or a class of expanded clone.

J gene	clone size	V gene	D gene	CDR3 DNA	CDR3 protein
TRBJ2-3	once	TRBV5-1	.	TGCGCCAGCAGAAAGGACCCCCCGCAAGATACGCAGTATTTT	CASRKDPPQDTQYF
TRBJ2-1	.	TRBV20-1	.	TGCAGTGCTCCCTACAATGAGCAGTTCTTC	CSAPYNEQFF
TRBJ2-1	once	TRBV2	.	TGTGCCAGCAGTGTACGGTTAAATGAGCAGTTCTTC	CASSVRLNEQFF
TRBJ1-1	.	TRBV4-1	TRBD1	TGCGCCAGCAGCCAAGGTAAGGGGGCAGGCGCTGAAGCTTTCTTT	CASSQGKGAGAEAFF
TRBJ2-5	.	TRBV7-2	TRBD1	TGTGCCAGCAGTAAGAACAGGGGAGAGACCCAGTACTTC	CASSKNRGETQYF
TRBJ1-5	once	TRBV7-2	.	TGTGCCAGCAGCTTGTCCTCCCAGCCCCAGCATTTT	CASSLSSQPQHF
TRBJ2-1	.	TRBV5-6	.	TGTGCCAGCACTCCCCAAGGGGGGGGGCGTTACAATGAGCAGTTCTTC	CASTPQGGGRYNEQFF
TRBJ2-7	.	TRBV10-2	.	TGCGCCAGCAGTGAGTCTGCGGGGGCCTCCTACGAGCAGTACTTC	CASSESAGASYEQYF
TRBJ1-4	.	TRBV5-1	TRBD1	TGCGCCAGCAGCTTGGGACAGGGGGAAGGAAAACTGTTTTTT	CASSLGQGEGKLFF
TRBJ2-7	.	TRBV6-1	TRBD1	TGTGCCAGCAGTGCCTACGGGGGGACAGGGAACGAGCAGTACTTC	CASSAYGGTGNEQYF
TRBJ1-2	.	TRBV30	.	TGTGCCTGGAGTATCCGGGGGACTACTAACTATGGCTACACCTTC	CAWSIRGTTNYGYTF
TRBJ1-2	.	TRBV6-1	.	TGTGCCTGTCAACAGGAAACCAACTATGGCTACACCTTC	CACQQETNYGYTF
TRBJ2-7	.	TRBV11-2	.	TGTGCCAGCAGCTTAGGCCGGGGCTTTTACGAGCAGTACTTC	CASSLGRGFYEQYF
TRBJ2-5	.	TRBV6-6	TRBD1	TGTGCCAGCAGACGATCAACGGACAGGGTTTCAGAGACCCAGTACTTC	CASRRSTDRVSETQYF
TRBJ2-1	.	TRBV18	TRBD2	TGTGCCAGCTCAGCACGACTAGCGGGAACCCATGAGCAGTTCTTC	CASSARLAGTHEQFF
TRBJ1-5	once	TRBV18	TRBD1	TGTGCCAGCTCAGCCTCTACAGGGGTCGGCAATCAGCCCCAGCATTTT	CASSASTGVGNQPQHF
TRBJ1-1	.	TRBV21-1	.	TGTGCCAGCAGCAAAAGTAGAACAACTCTGAACACTGAAGCTTTCTTT	CASSKSRTTLNTEAFF
TRBJ2-7	.	TRBV10-2	TRBD2	TGCGCCAGCAGTCAGGCGACTAGCGGAGCCTACGAGCAGTACTTC	CASSQATSGAYEQYF
TRBJ2-7	.	TRBV30	.	TGTGCCTGGAGTGGGGAACTCCGCGGGGAGCAGTACTTC	CAWSGELRGEQYF